The 7 T cell receptor beta chains below all came from one sample that was sequenced in a study of T cells in narcolepsy. Sequenced by immunoSEQ multiplex PCR; TCRdb stores in-frame clones only, minus some. Of over 25,000 clones in the sample, roughly three quarters were seen once. The sequenced material came from memory (CD45RA-) CD4+ T cells from blood. Receptors were obtained from a human donor in good health.

Note on this clone: The junction differs from germline at one of its ends, possibly a read error. The DNA for the CDR3 is TGTGCCAGCAGTCACGCCTCAGGGTACGAGCAGTACTTC. Its protein is CASSHASGYEQYF. The chain couples TRBV10-3 to TRBJ2-7; possible D gene TRBD1, 5 bases. The length of the CDR3 is 13 residues. Germline-derived CDR1 and CDR2 are ENHRY and SYGVKD.

This clone was picked up a small number of times. The rearrangement links TRBV6-5 to TRBJ2-7, with TRBD2 matching over 7 bases. J was trimmed by 2 bases and V by 7 bases; bases with no gene match: 8. In germline, CDR1 is MNHEY, CDR2 SVGAGI. This CDR3 comprises 14 residues. CDR3 DNA: TGTGCCAGCAATAGGGCGGGAGAAGCCTACGAGCAGTACTTC. Residues: CASNRAGEAYEQYF.

This clone has only a few counts. Here the CDR3 reads CASRVRGQGHGYTF. In DNA, the CDR3 is TGTGCCAGCAGAGTGAGAGGACAGGGACATGGCTACACCTTC. The chain combines TRBV6-1 with TRBJ1-2, with 8 bases lining up with TRBD1. Germline trimming cut 6 bases from V and 6 bases from J; bases unmatched to any gene: 9. Looked up from germline, CDR1 is MNHNS and CDR2 is SASEGT. The CDR3 is made up of 14 amino acids.

The chain employs TRBV7-9 and TRBJ1-2; D ambiguous. Germline CDR1 and CDR2: SEHNR and FQNEAQ (reference sequence). V dropped 3 bases and J dropped 10 bases, with 12 bases sitting between them. There are 12 residues in the CDR3. The CDR3 sequence: CASSFEGRDYTF. In DNA, the CDR3 is TGTGCCAGCAGCTTCGAAGGAAGGGACTACACCTTC.

This clone turned up a few times. The chain recombines TRBV10-1 with TRBJ2-5; TRBD2 matches at 9 bases. The CDR3 has 14 residues. Germline V gene sequence: CDR1 WNHNN, CDR2 SYGVQD (reference sequence). Unmatched junction bases numbered 3, after V lost 6 bases and J lost 1 base. The CDR3 coding sequence is TGCGCCAGCAGCGCGGGAGGGCCCCAAGAGACCCAGTACTTC. The encoded protein is CASSAGGPQETQYF.

The sample holds one count of this clone. J is TRBJ2-7 and V is TRBV19, with TRBD2 matching 13 bases. The CDR3 is 15 residues long. Germline V lookup: CDR1 LNHDA, CDR2 SQIVND (reference sequence). J lost 2 bases, V lost 3 bases, and 1 base had no gene match. The CDR3 DNA is TGTGCCAGTAGTATTGGGACTAGCGGGACCTACGAGCAGTACTTC. Translated: CASSIGTSGTYEQYF.

This clone was observed once. In DNA, the CDR3 is TGTGCCAGTAGGGTTTTCACCGGGGAGCTGTTTTTT. This codes for CASRVFTGELFF. The chain combines TRBV19 with TRBJ2-2; no definite D call. Per the germline V gene, CDR1 is LNHDA and CDR2 is SQIVND (reference sequence). The V end was cut by 6 bases, the J end by 4 bases, with 6 bases between. The CDR3 loop spans 12 amino acids.